These 28 T cell receptor beta chains share one sample of origin, sequenced in a study of tumor-infiltrating lymphocytes in primary liver carcinoma. Germline DNA was also extracted, while the blood RNA originated from unsorted whole blood. Total RNA (around 500 ng) served as template for TCR beta cDNA synthesis primed by a constant-region primer. Slightly modified ARM-PCR, run as three nested multiplex PCR rounds, produced the TCR beta libraries. The first two PCR rounds used TRBV1-TRBV30 primers with a Cbeta primer, around 10 cycles each. TCRdb re-called the multiplex PCR reads through MiXCR, storing one row per CDR3 protein. This table has roughly 330,000 distinct CDR3 sequences, about two thirds appearing once. Specimen: peripheral blood. These receptors originate from a man aged 35-49 years with primary liver carcinoma and hepatitis B virus infection.

This chain joins TRBV2 and TRBJ1-1; D is ambiguous. The CDR3 spans 11 residues. V was clipped by 1 base and J by 3 bases, with 0 bases between them. Per germline, CDR1 SNHLY and CDR2 FYNNEI. The CDR3 spells CASSEDTEAFF. As DNA, the CDR3 is TGTGCCAGCAGTGAAGACACTGAAGCTTTCTTT.

A word on this clonotype: Mismatch with germline at one junction end may stem from a read error. This chain uses TRBV28 with TRBJ1-2; D not certain. In germline, CDR1 is MDHEN, CDR2 SYDVKM. The CDR3 extends over 13 amino acids. In DNA form, the CDR3 reads TGTGCCAGCGGTTTCCGGAATAATCTTGGCTACACCTTC. Translated: CASGFRNNLGYTF.

CDR3 in DNA: TGTGCCAGCAGCTCCCCCGGTACACACTACGAGCAGTACTTC. The encoded protein is CASSSPGTHYEQYF. This chain joins TRBV11-2 and TRBJ2-7; no definite D call. This CDR3 has 14 amino acids. Germline V lookup: CDR1 SGHAT, CDR2 FQNNGV. V lost 4 bases to trimming and J lost 3 bases, with 13 bases between them.

As to this clonotype: The junction and the germline gene differ at one end; a read error may be behind it. The V gene is TRBV5-5, the J gene TRBJ2-3; TRBD1 matches at 9 bases. CDR1 and CDR2 (germline): SGHKS, YYEKEE (reference sequence). The CDR3 extends over 14 amino acids. The CDR3 sequence is CAGSTGQGWDTQYF. CDR3 nucleotides: TGTGCCGGCAGCACCGGACAGGGGTGGGATACGCAGTATTTT.

In the case of this clonotype: One base away lies a much larger clone, so this may be a sequencing read error. The V and J genes are TRBV6-5 and TRBJ1-1; D gene uncertain. The germline V gene has CDR1 MNHEY and CDR2 SVGAGI. Trimming cost V 6 bases and J 4 bases, with 15 bases left between them. The CDR3 loop spans 14 amino acids. The CDR3 nucleotides are TGTGCCAGCAGGAGACCTATGAGCGCCACTGAAGCTTTCTTT. This encodes CASRRPMSATEAFF.

On this clonotype itself: In this CDR3 the conserved last residue, phenylalanine or tryptophan, is missing, so a read error is likely. The V gene is TRBV6-1, the J gene TRBJ2-3, with D possibly TRBD1 on 6 matching bases. CDR1 and CDR2 (germline): MNHNS, SASEGT. The CDR3 consists of 15 residues. Trimming took 8 bases from V and 0 from J, leaving 15 bases between them. CDR3 coding DNA: TGTGCCAGCGAATATACGGGACACAGCACAGATACGCAGTATTAT. Its protein product is CASEYTGHSTDTQYY.

About this clonotype: A much bigger clone sits one base away, suggesting this may be a read error. The rearrangement uses TRBV5-4 and TRBJ1-6; D unresolved. Germline CDR1 reads SGHNT; CDR2 reads YYREEE (reference sequence). The V and J ends lost 9 bases and 8 bases respectively, with 18 bases between them. This CDR3 is built from 14 residues. Here the CDR3 reads CANSYPGVDSPLHF. In nucleotides, the CDR3 is TGTGCCAACAGTTATCCGGGAGTGGATTCACCCCTCCACTTT.

This rearrangement joins TRBV4-1 to TRBJ2-7; D is unresolved. The CDR3 runs 15 residues. V dropped 2 bases and J dropped 4 bases, with 15 bases sitting between them. From germline, CDR1 is MGHRA and CDR2 YSYEKL. CDR3 sequence reads: CASSQITGAVYEQYF. In DNA form, the CDR3 reads TGCGCCAGCAGCCAAATCACGGGTGCGGTGTACGAGCAGTACTTC.

This clonotype was counted many times. CDR3 bases: TGTGCCAGCAGTTACGATATACCGACCGGGGAGCTGTTTTTT. It yields the protein CASSYDIPTGELFF. The V and J genes are TRBV6-6 and TRBJ2-2, with D unclear. The CDR3 has 14 amino acids. Germline V CDR1 and CDR2: MNHNY, SVGAGI (reference sequence). V shed 2 bases and J shed 5 bases, with 9 bases lying between them.

With regard to this clonotype: Given a much more abundant clone one base away, this may be a read error. The chain has TRBV5-1 and TRBJ2-3, with D possibly matching TRBD1 (5 bases). The germline gives CDR1 SGHRS, CDR2 YFSETQ. The CDR3 runs to 14 residues. CDR3 sequence: CATAPGQSTDTRYF. CDR3 DNA: TGCGCCACTGCACCCGGACAAAGCACAGATACGCGGTATTTT.

This clonotype was observed at least ten times. This chain connects TRBV4-2 to TRBJ2-3; TRBD2 matches 9 bases. CDR1 is LGHNA and CDR2 is YNFKEQ in the germline V gene. The junction had 12 bases not matched to a gene; V was cut back by 2 bases and J by 6 bases. CDR3 length: 17 residues. The CDR3 here is CASSQSFPREGDDTQYF. CDR3 coding DNA: TGTGCCAGCAGCCAATCTTTCCCGCGGGAGGGGGACGATACGCAGTATTTT.

In regard to this clonotype: The CDR3 does not close with the conserved phenylalanine or tryptophan, likely indicating a read error. The chain employs TRBV12-3 or TRBV12-4 and TRBJ2-7, with D maybe TRBD2 (6 bases). CDR3 length equals 14 residues. Trimming took off 3 bases at V and 2 bases at J, with 11 bases between the two ends. The CDR3 here is CASSFGGGTYEQYP. Written as DNA, the CDR3 is TGTGCCAGCAGTTTCGGGGGAGGAACCTACGAGCAGTACCCC.

Worth noting for this clonotype: One junction end does not reproduce the germline sequence, and a read error may be involved. The chain carries TRBV6-1 and TRBJ2-7; TRBD2 matches at 9 bases. CDR1 MNHNS and CDR2 SASEGT come from the germline V gene. The CDR3 extends over 14 amino acids. DNA for the CDR3: TGTGCCAGGAGTGCAGAACTAGCGGGCTACGAGCAGTACTTC. Its translation: CARSAELAGYEQYF.

The chain joins TRBV18 to TRBJ1-1, with 10 bases matching TRBD1. CDR3 length: 13 residues. CDR1 and CDR2 from the germline V gene are KGHSH and LQKENI. The J segment lost 6 bases and the V segment lost 8 bases, leaving 6 bases of the junction unmatched. CDR3 protein: CASTRDRGAEAFF. In DNA form, the CDR3 reads TGTGCCAGCACAAGGGACAGGGGTGCTGAAGCTTTCTTT.

The chain is built from TRBV10-3 and TRBJ1-5; D is ambiguous. Deletions cut 8 bases from V and 4 bases from J, with 12 bases between. The CDR3 has 13 amino acids. Germline lookup yields CDR1 ENHRY and CDR2 SYGVKD. CDR3 nucleotide sequence: TGTGCCATCGACCAGGACGGGAATCAGCCCCAGCATTTT. It is translated as CAIDQDGNQPQHF.

The chain carries TRBV5-4 and TRBJ2-7; 14 nucleotides agree with TRBD2. The junction had 8 bases not matched to a gene; V was cut back by 0 bases and J by 6 bases. This CDR3 is 17 amino acids long. Germline V lookup: CDR1 SGHNT, CDR2 YYREEE (reference sequence). The CDR3 region is CASSLGLAGGLDIEQYF. CDR3 nucleotides: TGTGCCAGCAGCTTGGGACTAGCGGGAGGGCTAGATATCGAGCAGTACTTC. The variable domain in full, with the rest retrieved from reference TRBV5-4 and TRBJ2-7, is ETGVTQSPTHLIKTRGQQVTLRCSSQSGHNTVSWYQQALGQGPQFIFQYYREEENGRGNFPPRFSGLQFPNYSSELNVNALELDDSALYLCASSLGLAGGLDIEQYFGPGTRLTVT.

This clonotype is a singleton in its sample. One base away lies a much larger clone, so this may be a sequencing read error. This chain links TRBV6-1 with TRBJ1-1; D gene uncertain. Germline values: CDR1 MNHNS, CDR2 SASEGT. V was cut by 7 bases and J by 3 bases, with 3 bases left in between. CDR3 length equals 10 residues. The CDR3 nucleotides are TGTGCCAGCATGTACACTGAAGCTTTCTTT. Protein product: CASMYTEAFF.

This clonotype has at least ten counts. The chain uses TRBV10-3 and TRBJ2-5, with 7 bases identical to TRBD1. Germline values: CDR1 ENHRY, CDR2 SYGVKD. This CDR3 spans 15 amino acids. Losses at the gene ends were 3 bases for V and 2 bases for J; bases not matched to a gene: 6. DNA of the CDR3: TGTGCCATCAGTGAAACAAGGGGGCAGCAAGAGACCCAGTACTTC. Translated, it gives CAISETRGQQETQYF.

This clonotype was found a few times. V gene TRBV7-9 combines with J gene TRBJ2-4; TRBD1 matches at 9 bases. The junction had 15 bases not matched to a gene; V was cut back by 5 bases and J by 1 base. This CDR3 region has 19 residues. Germline values: CDR1 SEHNR, CDR2 FQNEAQ (reference sequence). This CDR3 is CASSDIPGQGTLAKNIQYF. The DNA of the CDR3 is TGTGCCAGCAGCGATATACCGGGACAGGGCACATTGGCCAAAAACATTCAGTACTTC.

Comment on this clonotype: One end of the junction varies from germline; a read error may be responsible. The genes are TRBV10-3 and TRBJ2-4; D not resolved. CDR1 and CDR2 from the germline V gene are ENHRY and SYGVKD. The CDR3 is 13 residues long. The CDR3 region has the DNA TGTACCATCAGTGAGTCGACGGGAAACATTCAGTACTTC. The encoded protein is CTISESTGNIQYF.

This clonotype has just a few counts. CDR3 nucleotides: TGTGCCAGCAGTGTTGGGCAGCCCTACGAGCAGTACTTC. Translation: CASSVGQPYEQYF. The chain is built from TRBV2 and TRBJ2-7; D is unresolved. V was trimmed by 4 bases and J by 2 bases, leaving 9 bases between them. The CDR3 loop spans 13 amino acids. The germline V gene has CDR1 SNHLY and CDR2 FYNNEI.

A remark on this clonotype: Relative to the germline gene, one junction end is altered; a read error may explain this. The chain is built from TRBV5-6 and TRBJ1-5, with D possibly TRBD1 on 5 matching bases. CDR3 length: 13 residues. Germline CDR1 is SGHDT and CDR2 is YYEEEE. The CDR3 loop is CTSSSDSNQSQHF. As DNA, the CDR3 is TGTACCAGCAGTTCCGACAGCAATCAGTCCCAGCATTTT. Full variable domain (rest looked up from reference TRBV5-6 and TRBJ1-5): DAGVTQSPTHLIKTRGQQVTLRCSPKSGHDTVSWYQQALGQGPQFIFQYYEEEERQRGNFPDRFSGHQFPNYSSELNVNALLLGDSALYLCTSSSDSNQSQHFGDGTRLSIL.

The genes are TRBV6-2 or TRBV6-3 and TRBJ2-7; TRBD2 agrees at 8 bases. Per germline, CDR1 MNHEY and CDR2 SVGEGT. The CDR3 is 16 amino acids. J gave up 1 base and V 6 bases, and 11 bases lay outside the gene matches. This chain's CDR3 is CASRPLKAGVSYEQYF. CDR3 nucleotide sequence: TGTGCCAGCAGACCCCTTAAAGCGGGAGTTTCCTACGAGCAGTACTTC.

This clonotype was seen more than once but under ten times. The V and J genes are TRBV5-6 and TRBJ2-1; tentative D call: TRBD2 (5 bases). Looked up from germline, CDR1 is SGHDT and CDR2 is YYEEEE. The CDR3 extends over 17 amino acids. V was pared by 5 bases and J by 3 bases, with 21 bases between. The chain's CDR3 is CASRGAGASGIYNEQFF. CDR3 nucleotides: TGTGCCAGCAGAGGAGCCGGCGCAAGCGGCATCTACAATGAGCAGTTCTTC.

This clonotype was observed a handful of times. This chain links TRBV6-5 with TRBJ1-2; no clear D. V was cut by 5 bases and J by 4 bases, with 17 bases left in between. Germline values: CDR1 MNHEY, CDR2 SVGAGI. The length of the CDR3 is 15 residues. The CDR3 region is CASSPTAGAIYGYTF. Written as DNA, the CDR3 is TGTGCCAGCAGTCCTACCGCAGGTGCCATCTATGGCTACACCTTC.

A note on this clonotype: This may come from a read error, since a much larger clone is one base off. The CDR3 carries no conserved terminal phenylalanine or tryptophan, so it likely arises from a read error. The chain links TRBV6-6 to TRBJ2-1; 7 bases fit TRBD2. Germline CDR1 reads MNHNY; CDR2 reads SVGAGI (reference sequence). The length of the CDR3 is 16 residues. J lost 7 bases, V lost 3 bases, and 12 bases had no gene match. The CDR3 loop reads CASSYLGWEGQNEQFL. As DNA, the CDR3 is TGTGCCAGCAGTTATCTTGGTTGGGAGGGCCAGAATGAGCAGTTCCTC.

As concerns this clonotype: This may be a read error: a much more frequent sequence differs by one nucleotide. J is TRBJ1-1 and V is TRBV4-2; maybe TRBD1 (5 bases). The CDR3 sequence is 15 residues long. Germline CDR1 LGHNA, CDR2 YNFKEQ. The CDR3 DNA reads as TGTGCCAACAGCCAAGATGGGGGAGGGAACACTGAAGCTTTCTTT. This gives the protein CANSQDGGGNTEAFF.

Notes on this clonotype: A clone one base away is much larger, so this may be a read error. This rearrangement joins TRBV6-1 to TRBJ1-2, with 11 bases aligning to TRBD1. The CDR3 contains 13 residues. Germline V lookup: CDR1 MNHNS, CDR2 SASEGT. The V gene end was trimmed by 8 bases and the J gene end by 5 bases; junction bases not matched to a gene: 4. The CDR3 DNA reads TGTGCCAGCTGGAGGGACAGGGGGTATGGCTACACCTTC. This sequence encodes CASWRDRGYGYTF.